The present T cell receptor beta chain was sequenced within a study of shared clonotypes between healthy human individuals. Generated by immunoSEQ multiplex PCR, the TCRdb table keeps only in-frame clones and is missing some. The data show over a million clones, under 99% seen once. The V end was cut by 5 bases, the J end by 5 bases, with 8 bases between. This CDR3 has 11 amino acids. CDR1 is SGHRS, CDR2 YFSETQ, per germline. The sample comprised naive CD4+ T cells sorted from blood. The subset was: CD45RA+ positively selected. This chain links TRBV5-1 with TRBJ2-7; no reliable D call. The clonotype comes from a man younger than 45 in good health. CDR3 in DNA: TGCGCCAGCAGTGAGCAGGACGAGCAGTACTTC. Translating it yields CASSEQDEQYF.